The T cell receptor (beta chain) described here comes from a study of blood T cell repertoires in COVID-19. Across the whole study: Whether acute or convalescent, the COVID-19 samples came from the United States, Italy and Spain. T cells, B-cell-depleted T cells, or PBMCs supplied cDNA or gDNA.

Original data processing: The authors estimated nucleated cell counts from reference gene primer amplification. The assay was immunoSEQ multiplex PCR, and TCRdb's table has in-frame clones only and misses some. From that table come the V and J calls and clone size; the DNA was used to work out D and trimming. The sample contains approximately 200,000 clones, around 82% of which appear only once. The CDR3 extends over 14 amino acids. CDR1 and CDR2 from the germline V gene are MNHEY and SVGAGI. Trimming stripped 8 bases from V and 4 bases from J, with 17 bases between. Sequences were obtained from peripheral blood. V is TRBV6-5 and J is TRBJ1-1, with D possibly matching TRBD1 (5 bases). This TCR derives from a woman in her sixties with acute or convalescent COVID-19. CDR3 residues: CASRPVGGSTEAFF. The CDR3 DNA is TGTGCCAGCCGCCCTGTCGGGGGGAGCACTGAAGCTTTCTTT.